These T cell receptor beta chains were read from a single sample in a study of blood T cell repertoires in COVID-19. Method: immunoSEQ multiplex PCR; TCRdb's copy keeps in-frame clones and lacks some. The sample holds approximately 97,000 clones, 90% seen once. The sequenced sample consisted of peripheral blood. The receptors were sampled from a man between 60 and 75 years old with acute or convalescent COVID-19. Both conserved end residues are part of each CDR3. D genes are given only for firm matches. The size of a clone is reported for some rows only, either as once, few or many, or as a class for expanded clones.

j_call clone_size d_call v_call cdr3_nt cdr3_aa
TRBJ1-1 - - TRBV3-1/TRBV3-2 TGTGCCAGCAGCCAACCGGGAGGGGGGACTGAAGCTTTCTTT CASSQPGGGTEAFF
TRBJ1-1 - - TRBV5-1 TGCGCCAGCAACCGGGACACCATGAACACTGAAGCTTTCTTT CASNRDTMNTEAFF
TRBJ2-5 - TRBD2 TRBV3-1/TRBV3-2 TGTGCCAGCAGACCGCGGGGGGCAGTCCAAGAGACCCAGTACTTC CASRPRGAVQETQYF
TRBJ1-2 - - TRBV4-2 TGTGCCAGCAGCCCATCATTCCAGGGCAGGGTAGGTGGCTACACCTTC CASSPSFQGRVGGYTF
TRBJ1-2 - - TRBV7-2 TGTGCCAGCTACACCGGGGTCGGCTACACCTTC CASYTGVGYTF
TRBJ2-1 - TRBD1 TRBV5-5 TGTGCCAGCAGCTTGGCCGGGACAGGGGTAGTGTGGGAGCAGTTCTTC CASSLAGTGVVWEQFF
TRBJ1-5 once - TRBV3-1/TRBV3-2 TGTGCCAGCAGCCAACAGGGCAATCAGCCCCAGCATTTT CASSQQGNQPQHF
TRBJ1-1 - - TRBV10-1 TGCGCCAGCAGTGAGTCGGGGGGTGAAGCTTTCTTT CASSESGGEAFF
TRBJ2-3 - TRBD2 TRBV11-2 TGTGCCAGCAGCTTAGTGCCTAGCGGGGGGCCAGATACGCAGTATTTT CASSLVPSGGPDTQYF
TRBJ2-5 - TRBD1 TRBV7-2 TGTGCCAGCAGCCGGGACAGACTAGAGACCCAGTACTTC CASSRDRLETQYF
TRBJ2-7 - TRBD1 TRBV27 TGTGCCAGCAGTCGGGCCGGGACAGGGACCTACGAGCAGTACTTC CASSRAGTGTYEQYF
TRBJ1-2 - - TRBV11-2 TGTGCCAGCAGCTTATCATGGGACTCCCCGGGAGGCTACACCTTC CASSLSWDSPGGYTF
TRBJ1-1 - TRBD1 TRBV19 TGTGCCAAAGACAGGGGGCAGGGGGTGAACACTGAAGCTTTCTTT CAKDRGQGVNTEAFF
TRBJ2-1 - - TRBV19 TGTGCCAGTAGAAAAGGACAGGGAGGGTCCAATGAGCAGTTCTTC CASRKGQGGSNEQFF
TRBJ1-5 - - TRBV10-3 TGTGCCATCAGTGAAGGGCAGGGTGGCAATCAGCCCCAGCATTTT CAISEGQGGNQPQHF
TRBJ1-2 - - TRBV6-5 TGTGCCAGCAGTAACTCGGACATACTCTATGGCTACACCTTC CASSNSDILYGYTF
TRBJ1-2 - TRBD1 TRBV5-5 TGTGCCAGCAGCACCCTGACAGGGGGCGATTATGGCTACACCTTC CASSTLTGGDYGYTF
TRBJ2-1 - - TRBV19 TGTGCCAGTAGTTCATTGTGGGCGGGTGTAGAGCAGTTCTTC CASSSLWAGVEQFF
TRBJ1-3 - TRBD1 TRBV6-5 TGTGCCAGCAGTCGAGACAGGGGGGCTGGAAACACCATATATTTT CASSRDRGAGNTIYF
TRBJ1-1 - TRBD1 TRBV6-5 TGTGCCAGCAGTTACGGAGGACAGGACACTGAAGCTTTCTTT CASSYGGQDTEAFF
TRBJ1-1 - TRBD1 TRBV18 TGTGCCAGCTCCCCGGGACAGGGGGCCCCTGAAGCTTTCTTT CASSPGQGAPEAFF
TRBJ2-1 - TRBD1 TRBV7-6 TGTGCCAGCAGCCTCCGATCCGGGACAGCCCCCTCGGAGCAGTTCTTC CASSLRSGTAPSEQFF
TRBJ1-6 - - TRBV6-6 TGTGCCAGCAGAGCCCAGGGAAGGGTGAATAATTCACCCCTCCACTTT CASRAQGRVNNSPLHF
TRBJ2-1 - - TRBV6-6 TGTGCCAGCAGTCCTTATATATCAGGGGTGGTACAATACAATGAGCAGTTCTTC CASSPYISGVVQYNEQFF
TRBJ2-7 - - TRBV7-9 TGTGCCAGCAGCTCACAGGGTTACGAGCAGTACTTC CASSSQGYEQYF
TRBJ1-6 - - TRBV5-6 TGTGCCAGCAGCCCTCGGGGGTATAATTCACCCCTCCACTTT CASSPRGYNSPLHF
TRBJ2-7 - TRBD1 TRBV11-1 TGTGCCAGCAGCATCACAGGGGACTACGAGCAGTACTTC CASSITGDYEQYF
TRBJ1-1 - - TRBV7-6 TGTGCCAGCAGCTTAGATCGACAGTATTCGAACACTGAAGCTTTCTTT CASSLDRQYSNTEAFF
TRBJ1-5 few - TRBV12-3/TRBV12-4 TGTGCCAGCAGTTTATGGGCAAATCAGCCCCAGCATTTT CASSLWANQPQHF
TRBJ1-2 - TRBD1 TRBV4-2 TGTGCCAGCAGCCAAGTTCTAACAGGGGGCGTCGGCTACACCTTC CASSQVLTGGVGYTF
TRBJ1-5 - TRBD1 TRBV6-6 TGTGCCAGCAGTTCGGGGACCGACAGGGGGTATCAGCCCCAGCATTTT CASSSGTDRGYQPQHF
TRBJ2-5 - - TRBV30 TGTGCCTGGAGTCGCCGAACCGGGGAGACCCAGTACTTC CAWSRRTGETQYF
TRBJ1-5 - TRBD1 TRBV10-3 TGTGCCATCAGTGAGGTTTCCAGGGGGCTCAATCAGCCCCAGCATTTT CAISEVSRGLNQPQHF
TRBJ1-2 - TRBD1 TRBV9 TGTGCCAGCAGCGTAAGCGGAGGACAGGGGAACTATGGCTACACCTTC CASSVSGGQGNYGYTF
TRBJ1-5 - - TRBV6-5 TGTGCCAGCAGTCAGGGTAACAATCAGCCCCAGCATTTT CASSQGNNQPQHF
TRBJ1-1 - - TRBV6-6 TGTGCCAGCAGTCCGTCGGGGGGCCTTCACACTGAAGCTTTCTTT CASSPSGGLHTEAFF
TRBJ1-2 - - TRBV20-1 TGCAGTGCTAGTCCGCTCTTCGGCTATGGCTACACCTTC CSASPLFGYGYTF
TRBJ2-2 - TRBD1 TRBV5-1 TGCGCCAGCAGCCGGGACAGCCCGAACACCGGGGAGCTGTTTTTT CASSRDSPNTGELFF
TRBJ1-2 - TRBD1 TRBV3-1/TRBV3-2 TGTGCCAGCAGCCAAGATTCAGGGGGCGCCTGGGGCTACACCTTC CASSQDSGGAWGYTF
TRBJ1-2 - - TRBV10-1 TGCGCCAGCAGTGAGAACAGATATGGCTACACCTTC CASSENRYGYTF
TRBJ2-3 once TRBD2 TRBV6-6 TGTGCCAGCAGTTACTCTTCTAGCGGGGGGACAACAACGCAGTATTTT CASSYSSSGGTTTQYF
TRBJ1-1 - TRBD1 TRBV7-9 TGTGCCAGCAGCTTCCCCACTCTACAGGGGATCTCTGAAGCTTTCTTT CASSFPTLQGISEAFF
TRBJ1-2 - - TRBV5-6 TGTGCCAGCAGCTTGAATGTTCGGGCAGGGTATGGCTACACCTTC CASSLNVRAGYGYTF
TRBJ1-1 few - TRBV2 TGTGCCAGCAATGTCATTCCGAACACTGAAGCTTTCTTT CASNVIPNTEAFF
TRBJ1-2 once TRBD1 TRBV27 TGTGCCAGCAGTTTATTGGGACAGGGGGTTGGTGGCTACACCTTC CASSLLGQGVGGYTF
TRBJ1-5 - - TRBV18 TGTGCCAGCTCACCACCGCCGACTGTGAGCAATCAGCCCCAGCATTTT CASSPPPTVSNQPQHF
TRBJ1-5 - - TRBV24-1 TGTGCCACCAGTGATTCTGGCCGCAATCAGCCCCAGCATTTT CATSDSGRNQPQHF
TRBJ1-5 - TRBD1 TRBV18 TGTGCCAGCTCACCAAGGCGAATATTAGGGACAGGGGGCAAGGATCAGCCCCAGCATTTT CASSPRRILGTGGKDQPQHF
TRBJ2-3 - - TRBV4-1 TGCGCCAGCAGCCAAGTAGCAGGGACTAGCACAGATACGCAGTATTTT CASSQVAGTSTDTQYF
TRBJ2-5 - TRBD1 TRBV15 TGTGCCACCAGCGCCCGTGAGGGGGCGGTTTCACAAGAGACCCAGTACTTC CATSAREGAVSQETQYF
TRBJ1-1 - - TRBV25-1 TGTGCCAGCATCAAGACAGGTAACACTGAAGCTTTCTTT CASIKTGNTEAFF
TRBJ2-2 - - TRBV1 TGCACCAGCAGCCAAGACCCATTCACCGGGGAGCTGTTTTTT CTSSQDPFTGELFF
TRBJ1-6 once - TRBV5-1 TGCGCCAGCAGTGTGGAGGGTAATTCACCCCTCCACTTT CASSVEGNSPLHF
TRBJ1-4 - TRBD1 TRBV6-1 TGTGCCAGCAGTGAAGTATACGGGACAGGGGTTGAAAAACTGTTTTTT CASSEVYGTGVEKLFF
TRBJ2-3 - - TRBV7-9 TGTGCCGATGCCGTCGGGGATACGCAGTATTTT CADAVGDTQYF
TRBJ2-3 - - TRBV6-5 TGTGCCAGCAGTTACTCGACTGGCACAGATACGCAGTATTTT CASSYSTGTDTQYF
TRBJ1-6 - - TRBV6-5 TGTGCCAGCAAAAGCACGAGCTCCTATAATTCACCCCTCCACTTT CASKSTSSYNSPLHF